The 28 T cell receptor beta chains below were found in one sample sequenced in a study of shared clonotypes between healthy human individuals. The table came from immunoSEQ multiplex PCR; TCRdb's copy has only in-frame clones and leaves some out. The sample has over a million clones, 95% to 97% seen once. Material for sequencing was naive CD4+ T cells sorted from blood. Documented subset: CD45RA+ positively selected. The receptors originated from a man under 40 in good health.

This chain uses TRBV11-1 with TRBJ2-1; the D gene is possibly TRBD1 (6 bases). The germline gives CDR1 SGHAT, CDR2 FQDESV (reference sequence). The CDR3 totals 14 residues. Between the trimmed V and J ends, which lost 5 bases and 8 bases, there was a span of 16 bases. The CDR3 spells CASSRGQTGYEQFF. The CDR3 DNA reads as TGTGCCAGCAGCCGAGGACAGACGGGGTATGAGCAGTTCTTC.

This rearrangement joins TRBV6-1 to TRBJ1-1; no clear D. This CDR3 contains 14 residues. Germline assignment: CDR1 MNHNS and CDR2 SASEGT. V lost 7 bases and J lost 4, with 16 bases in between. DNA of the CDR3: TGTGCCAGCATTTTGTGGGATGCTGGCACTGAAGCTTTCTTT. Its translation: CASILWDAGTEAFF.

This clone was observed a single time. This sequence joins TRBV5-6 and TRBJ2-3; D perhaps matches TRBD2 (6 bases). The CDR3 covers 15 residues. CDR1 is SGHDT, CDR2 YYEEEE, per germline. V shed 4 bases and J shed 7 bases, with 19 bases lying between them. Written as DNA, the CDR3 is TGTGCCAGCAGCCGCCCGACCAGTGCGGGATATACGCAGTATTTT. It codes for CASSRPTSAGYTQYF.

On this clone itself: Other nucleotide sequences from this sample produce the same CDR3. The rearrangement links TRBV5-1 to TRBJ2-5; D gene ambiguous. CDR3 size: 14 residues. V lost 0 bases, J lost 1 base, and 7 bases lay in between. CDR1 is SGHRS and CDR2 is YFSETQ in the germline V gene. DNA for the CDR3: TGCGCCAGCAGCTTGGGGTCAGGCCAAGAGACCCAGTACTTC. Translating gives CASSLGSGQETQYF. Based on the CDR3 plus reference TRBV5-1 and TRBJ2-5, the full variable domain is KAGVTQTPRYLIKTRGQQVTLSCSPISGHRSVSWYQQTPGQGLQFLFEYFSETQRNKGNFPGRFSGRQFSNSRSEMNVSTLELGDSALYLCASSLGSGQETQYFGPGTRLLVL.

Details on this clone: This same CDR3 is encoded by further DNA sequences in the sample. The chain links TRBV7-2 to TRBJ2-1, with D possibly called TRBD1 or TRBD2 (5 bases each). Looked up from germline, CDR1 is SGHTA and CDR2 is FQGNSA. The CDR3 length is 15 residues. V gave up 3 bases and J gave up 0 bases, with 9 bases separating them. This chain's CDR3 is CASSLLGGSYNEQFF. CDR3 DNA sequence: TGTGCCAGCAGCTTGCTTGGGGGCTCCTACAATGAGCAGTTCTTC.

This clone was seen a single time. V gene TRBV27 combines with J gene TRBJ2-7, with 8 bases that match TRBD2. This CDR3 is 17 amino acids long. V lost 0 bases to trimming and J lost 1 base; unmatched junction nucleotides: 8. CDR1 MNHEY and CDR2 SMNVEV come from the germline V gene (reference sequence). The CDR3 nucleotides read TGTGCCAGCAGTTTATCGCGGGGGGACCGGCGGTCCTACGAGCAGTACTTC. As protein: CASSLSRGDRRSYEQYF.

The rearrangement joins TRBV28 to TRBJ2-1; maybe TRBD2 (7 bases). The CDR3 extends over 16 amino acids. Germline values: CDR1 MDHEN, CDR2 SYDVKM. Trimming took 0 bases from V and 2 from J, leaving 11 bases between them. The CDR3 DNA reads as TGTGCCAGCAGTTTATGGGCGGGGGACACCTACAATGAGCAGTTCTTC. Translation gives CASSLWAGDTYNEQFF.

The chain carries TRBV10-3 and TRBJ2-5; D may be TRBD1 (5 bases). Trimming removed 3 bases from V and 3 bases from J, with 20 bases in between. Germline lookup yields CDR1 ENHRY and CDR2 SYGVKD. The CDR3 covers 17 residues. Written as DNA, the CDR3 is TGTGCCATCAGTGAAAGGCCTGGACATCAGTACGAAGAGACCCAGTACTTC. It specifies CAISERPGHQYEETQYF.

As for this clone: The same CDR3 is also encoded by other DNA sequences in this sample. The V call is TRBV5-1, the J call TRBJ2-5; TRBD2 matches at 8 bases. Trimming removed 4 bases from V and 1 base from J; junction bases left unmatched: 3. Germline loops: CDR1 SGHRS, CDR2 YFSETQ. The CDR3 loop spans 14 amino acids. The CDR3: CASSTSGSQETQYF. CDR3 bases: TGCGCCAGCAGCACTAGCGGTAGCCAAGAGACCCAGTACTTC.

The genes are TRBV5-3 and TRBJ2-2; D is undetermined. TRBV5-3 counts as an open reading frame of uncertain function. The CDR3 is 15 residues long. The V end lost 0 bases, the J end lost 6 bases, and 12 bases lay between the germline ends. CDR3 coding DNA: TGTGCCAGAAGCTTGGGGGCCGGATCAGCCGGGGAGCTGTTTTTT. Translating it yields CARSLGAGSAGELFF.

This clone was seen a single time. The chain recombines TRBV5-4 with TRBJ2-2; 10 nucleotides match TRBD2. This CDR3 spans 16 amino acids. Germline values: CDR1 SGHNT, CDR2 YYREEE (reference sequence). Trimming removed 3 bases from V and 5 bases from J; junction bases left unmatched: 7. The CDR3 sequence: CASSSWTSGWTGELFF. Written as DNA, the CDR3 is TGTGCCAGCAGCTCGTGGACTAGCGGTTGGACCGGGGAGCTGTTTTTT.

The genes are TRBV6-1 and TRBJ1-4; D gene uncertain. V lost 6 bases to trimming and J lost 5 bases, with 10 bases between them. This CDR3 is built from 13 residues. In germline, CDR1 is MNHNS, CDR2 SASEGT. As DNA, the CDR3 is TGTGCCAGCAGCTTAAAGTTGAATGAAAAACTGTTTTTT. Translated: CASSLKLNEKLFF.

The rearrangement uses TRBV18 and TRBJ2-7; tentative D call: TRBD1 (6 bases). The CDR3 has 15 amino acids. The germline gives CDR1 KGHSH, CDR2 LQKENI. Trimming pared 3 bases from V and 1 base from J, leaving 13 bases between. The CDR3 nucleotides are TGTGCCAGCTCACCGACCTTGGACAGTTCCTACGAGCAGTACTTC. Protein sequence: CASSPTLDSSYEQYF.

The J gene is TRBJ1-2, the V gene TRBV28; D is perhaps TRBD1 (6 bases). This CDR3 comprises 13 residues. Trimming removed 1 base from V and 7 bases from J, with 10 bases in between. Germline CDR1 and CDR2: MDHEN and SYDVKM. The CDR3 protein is CASSLLSGAGYTF. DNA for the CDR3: TGTGCCAGCAGTTTATTGTCAGGGGCTGGCTACACCTTC.

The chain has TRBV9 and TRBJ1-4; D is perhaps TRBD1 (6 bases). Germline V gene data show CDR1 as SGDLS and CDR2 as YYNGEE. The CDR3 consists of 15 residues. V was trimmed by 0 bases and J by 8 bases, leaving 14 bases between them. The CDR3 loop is CASSVGGARGEKLFF. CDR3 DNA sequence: TGTGCCAGCAGCGTAGGGGGAGCCAGGGGAGAAAAACTGTTTTTT.

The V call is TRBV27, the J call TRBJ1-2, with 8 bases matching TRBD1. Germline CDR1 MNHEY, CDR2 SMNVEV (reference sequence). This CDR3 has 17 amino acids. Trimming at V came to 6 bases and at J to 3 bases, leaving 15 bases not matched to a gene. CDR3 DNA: TGTGCCAGCAGACCCTGGGGACGAGACAGGGGTTACTATGGCTACACCTTC. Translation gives CASRPWGRDRGYYGYTF.

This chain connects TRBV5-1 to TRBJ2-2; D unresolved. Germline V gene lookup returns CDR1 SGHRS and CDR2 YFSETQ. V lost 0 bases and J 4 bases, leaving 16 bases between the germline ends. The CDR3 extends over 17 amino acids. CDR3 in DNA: TGCGCCAGCAGCTTGGACCCCCCAGGCAGAGCCACCGGGGAGCTGTTTTTT. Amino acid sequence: CASSLDPPGRATGELFF.

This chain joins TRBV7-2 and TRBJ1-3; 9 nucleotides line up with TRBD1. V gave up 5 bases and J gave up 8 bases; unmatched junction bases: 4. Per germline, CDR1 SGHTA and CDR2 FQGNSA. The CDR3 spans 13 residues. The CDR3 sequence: CASSADRGDTIYF. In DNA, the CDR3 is TGTGCCAGCAGCGCCGACAGGGGGGACACCATATATTTT.

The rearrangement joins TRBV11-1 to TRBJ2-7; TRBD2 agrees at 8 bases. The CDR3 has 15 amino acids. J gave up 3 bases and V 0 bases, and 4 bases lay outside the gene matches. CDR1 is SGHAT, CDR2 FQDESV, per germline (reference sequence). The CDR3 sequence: CASSLAWSGSYEQYF. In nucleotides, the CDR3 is TGTGCCAGCAGCTTAGCGTGGAGCGGGAGCTACGAGCAGTACTTC.

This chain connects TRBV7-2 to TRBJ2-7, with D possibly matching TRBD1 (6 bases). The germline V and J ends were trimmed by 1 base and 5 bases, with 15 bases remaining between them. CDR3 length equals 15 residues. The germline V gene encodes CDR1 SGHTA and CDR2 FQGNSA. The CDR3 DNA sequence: TGTGCCAGCAGCTTAGTTCTCGCAGGGGACCACGAGCAGTACTTC. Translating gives CASSLVLAGDHEQYF.

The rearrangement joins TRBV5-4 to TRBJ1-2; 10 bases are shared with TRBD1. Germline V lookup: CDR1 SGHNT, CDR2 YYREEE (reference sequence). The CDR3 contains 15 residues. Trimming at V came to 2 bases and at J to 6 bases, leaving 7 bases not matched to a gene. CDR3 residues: CASSFRTGGIHGYTF. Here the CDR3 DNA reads TGTGCCAGCAGCTTTCGGACAGGGGGGATTCATGGCTACACCTTC.

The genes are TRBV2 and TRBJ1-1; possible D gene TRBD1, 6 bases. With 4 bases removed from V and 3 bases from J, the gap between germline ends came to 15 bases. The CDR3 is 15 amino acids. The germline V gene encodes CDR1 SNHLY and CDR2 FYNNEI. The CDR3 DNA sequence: TGTGCCAGCAGTGGCATGAGGGGGAAGGACACTGAAGCTTTCTTT. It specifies CASSGMRGKDTEAFF. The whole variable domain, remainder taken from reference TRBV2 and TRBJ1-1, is EPEVTQTPSHQVTQMGQEVILRCVPISNHLYFYWYRQILGQKVEFLVSFYNNEISEKSEIFDDQFSVERPDGSNFTLKIRSTKLEDSAMYFCASSGMRGKDTEAFFGQGTRLTVV.

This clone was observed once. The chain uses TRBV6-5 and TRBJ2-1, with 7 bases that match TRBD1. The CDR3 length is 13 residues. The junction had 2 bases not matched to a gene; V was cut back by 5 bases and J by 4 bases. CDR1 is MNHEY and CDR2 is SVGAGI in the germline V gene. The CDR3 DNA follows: TGTGCCAGCAGTAGGACAGGTTACAATGAGCAGTTCTTC. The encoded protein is CASSRTGYNEQFF.

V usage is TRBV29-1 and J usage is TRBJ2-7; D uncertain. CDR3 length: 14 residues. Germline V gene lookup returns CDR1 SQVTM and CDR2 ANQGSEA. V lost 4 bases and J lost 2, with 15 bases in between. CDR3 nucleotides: TGCAGCGTTGGACATACGTCGAATACCTACGAGCAGTACTTC. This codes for CSVGHTSNTYEQYF.

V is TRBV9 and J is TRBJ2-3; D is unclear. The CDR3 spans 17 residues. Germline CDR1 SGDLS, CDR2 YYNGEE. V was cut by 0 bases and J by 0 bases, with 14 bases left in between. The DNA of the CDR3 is TGTGCCAGCAGCGTAGGGGGTAACCCTCTTAGCACAGATACGCAGTATTTT. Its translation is CASSVGGNPLSTDTQYF. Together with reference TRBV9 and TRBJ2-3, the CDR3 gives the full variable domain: DSGVTQTPKHLITATGQRVTLRCSPRSGDLSVYWYQQSLDQGLQFLIQYYNGEERAKGNILERFSAQQFPDLHSELNLSSLELGDSALYFCASSVGGNPLSTDTQYFGPGTRLTVL.

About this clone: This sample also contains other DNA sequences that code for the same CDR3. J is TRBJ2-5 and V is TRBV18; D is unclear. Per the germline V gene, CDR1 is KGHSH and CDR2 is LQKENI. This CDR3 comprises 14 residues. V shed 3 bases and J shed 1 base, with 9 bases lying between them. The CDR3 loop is CASSPGRLQETQYF. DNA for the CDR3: TGTGCCAGCTCACCCGGACGGCTCCAAGAGACCCAGTACTTC. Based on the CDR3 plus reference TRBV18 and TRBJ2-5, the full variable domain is NAGVMQNPRHLVRRRGQEARLRCSPMKGHSHVYWYRQLPEEGLKFMVYLQKENIIDESGMPKERFSAEFPKEGPSILRIQQVVRGDSAAYFCASSPGRLQETQYFGPGTRLLVL.

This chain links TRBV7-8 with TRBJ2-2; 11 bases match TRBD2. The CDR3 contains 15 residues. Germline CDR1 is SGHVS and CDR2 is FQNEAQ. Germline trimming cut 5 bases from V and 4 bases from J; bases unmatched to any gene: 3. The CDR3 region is CASSILAGVTGELFF. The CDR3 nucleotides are TGTGCCAGCAGCATACTAGCGGGGGTCACCGGGGAGCTGTTTTTT.

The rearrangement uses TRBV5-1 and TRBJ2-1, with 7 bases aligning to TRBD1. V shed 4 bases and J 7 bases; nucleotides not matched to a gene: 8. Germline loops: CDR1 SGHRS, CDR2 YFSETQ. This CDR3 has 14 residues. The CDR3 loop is CASSKPGQLNEQFF. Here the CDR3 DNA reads TGCGCCAGCAGCAAACCGGGACAGCTGAATGAGCAGTTCTTC.